These 10 T cell receptor beta chains were sequenced from one sample in a study of shared clonotypes between healthy human individuals. Some clones are missing from TCRdb's copy, which holds only in-frame ones; the method was immunoSEQ multiplex PCR. The sample carries about 590,000 clones, about 95% recorded once. Cells designated naive CD8 were CD45RO-negative and were positively selected for CCR7, with terminally differentiated effector memory CD45RA+ cells excluded. The sequencing input was naive CD8+ T cells sorted from blood. Receptors were obtained from a woman aged 25 to 39 in good health.

This sequence joins TRBV10-3 and TRBJ2-5; 10 positions match TRBD2. CDR3 size: 16 residues. The V and J ends lost 5 bases and 2 bases, in that order; junction bases with no gene match: 8. From germline, CDR1 is ENHRY and CDR2 SYGVKD. This chain's CDR3 is CAISPGLAKRQETQYF. The CDR3 region has the DNA TGTGCCATCAGTCCGGGACTAGCGAAACGTCAAGAGACCCAGTACTTC.

The chain is built from TRBV27 and TRBJ2-7; maybe TRBD2 (6 bases). The CDR3 extends over 17 amino acids. Deletions cut 5 bases from V and 6 bases from J, with 26 bases between. CDR1 is MNHEY and CDR2 is SMNVEV in the germline V gene (reference sequence). CDR3 sequence: CASSHSQRRAYFCEQYF. CDR3 nucleotide sequence: TGTGCCAGCAGTCACTCCCAGCGGAGGGCCTACTTTTGCGAGCAGTACTTC.

V and J are TRBV2 and TRBJ2-7; TRBD1 matches at 8 bases. Germline CDR1 and CDR2: SNHLY and FYNNEI. This CDR3 region has 12 residues. Trimming took 8 bases from V and 1 from J; bases not matched to a gene: 1. As DNA, the CDR3 is TGTGCCAGCGGGACAGGTTCCTACGAGCAGTACTTC. Translating it yields CASGTGSYEQYF. Looking up the rest from reference TRBV2 and TRBJ2-7 gives the full variable domain: EPEVTQTPSHQVTQMGQEVILRCVPISNHLYFYWYRQILGQKVEFLVSFYNNEISEKSEIFDDQFSVERPDGSNFTLKIRSTKLEDSAMYFCASGTGSYEQYFGPGTRLTVT.

V and J are TRBV28 and TRBJ2-5; the match to TRBD2 covers 14 bases. V shed 5 bases, J shed 7 bases, and the junction held 18 bases outside the gene matches. The CDR3 totals 19 residues. The germline V gene encodes CDR1 MDHEN and CDR2 SYDVKM. The DNA for the CDR3 is TGTGCCAGCAGTCCCGGGGTCGGGACTAGCGGGAGTCACGGAGGGACCCAGTACTTC. This gives the protein CASSPGVGTSGSHGGTQYF.

The chain links TRBV6-1 to TRBJ1-2; D is possibly TRBD1 (5 bases). V shed 4 bases and J shed 0 bases, with 15 bases lying between them. Germline V CDR1 and CDR2: MNHNS, SASEGT. The length of the CDR3 is 16 residues. The CDR3 nucleotides are TGTGCCAGCAGTGTAGGGGCAGGGCTAGCTAACTATGGCTACACCTTC. Translation: CASSVGAGLANYGYTF.

This chain connects TRBV27 to TRBJ2-7; the D call may be TRBD1 or TRBD2 (7 bases each). The CDR3 is made up of 14 amino acids. Germline values: CDR1 MNHEY, CDR2 SMNVEV (reference sequence). Trimming stripped 5 bases from V and 2 bases from J, with 13 bases between. The CDR3 is CASSPTGTTYEQYF. As DNA, the CDR3 is TGTGCCAGCAGTCCGACAGGGACTACCTACGAGCAGTACTTC.

The V gene is TRBV27, the J gene TRBJ2-1; 9 nucleotides align to TRBD2. The germline V gene encodes CDR1 MNHEY and CDR2 SMNVEV (reference sequence). V dropped 0 bases and J dropped 5; count of bases not matched to a gene: 5. This CDR3 region has 16 residues. Here the CDR3 DNA reads TGTGCCAGCAGTTTATCCTGGACTAGCGAAAACAATGAGCAGTTCTTC. Its translation: CASSLSWTSENNEQFF.

Remarks on this clone: Other DNA sequences of this sample code for an identical CDR3. V usage is TRBV28 and J usage is TRBJ2-1, with TRBD2 matching over 8 bases. V lost 5 bases to trimming and J lost 4 bases; unmatched junction nucleotides: 7. Germline CDR1 reads MDHEN; CDR2 reads SYDVKM. The CDR3 is 15 residues long. The CDR3 sequence is CASSLLAGSYNEQFF. CDR3 nucleotide sequence: TGTGCCAGCAGTCTATTAGCGGGATCTTACAATGAGCAGTTCTTC.

V gene TRBV7-9 combines with J gene TRBJ2-7; D is ambiguous. Germline assignment: CDR1 SEHNR and CDR2 FQNEAQ (reference sequence). The CDR3 loop spans 13 amino acids. The V and J ends lost 1 base and 4 bases respectively, with 8 bases between them. The CDR3 loop is CASSLDGVYEQYF. CDR3 in DNA: TGTGCCAGCAGCTTAGATGGAGTGTACGAGCAGTACTTC. Complete variable domain (other parts from reference TRBV7-9 and TRBJ2-7): DTGVSQNPRHKITKRGQNVTFRCDPISEHNRLYWYRQTLGQGPEFLTYFQNEAQLEKSRLLSDRFSAERPKGSFSTLEIQRTEQGDSAMYLCASSLDGVYEQYFGPGTRLTVT.

The chain has TRBV19 and TRBJ1-5, with TRBD1 as a possible D gene (5 bases). The CDR3 covers 15 residues. CDR1 and CDR2 from the germline V gene are LNHDA and SQIVND (reference sequence). Trimming left V 2 bases short and J 0 bases short, with 8 bases between. The CDR3 sequence: CASSIQGYSNQPQHF. DNA for the CDR3: TGTGCCAGTAGTATACAGGGTTATAGCAATCAGCCCCAGCATTTT.